The text below deals with one T cell receptor (beta chain). The antigen is undetermined. Generated by immunoSEQ multiplex PCR, the TCRdb table keeps only in-frame clones and is missing some. The sample holds some 2.1 million clones, approximately 94% seen once. CDR3 length: 16 residues. Losses at the gene ends were 1 base for V and 10 bases for J; bases not matched to a gene: 7. In germline, CDR1 is LGHNA, CDR2 YNFKEQ. This entry belongs to a study of shared clonotypes between healthy human individuals. Study results and caveats: Approximately 5% was the fraction of naive CD4 clonotypes found shared across several donors.

Naive CD8 cells comprised CD45RO-negative, CCR7-positively selected cells, excluding terminally differentiated effector memory CD45RA+ cells. Study donors comprised healthy, HIV-negative adults devoid of recent acute infection or vaccination. Source material: naive CD8+ T cells sorted from blood. V and J are TRBV4-2 and TRBJ2-1; 13 bases agree with TRBD2. The receptor was derived from a man younger than 35 in good health. In DNA form, the CDR3 reads TGTGCCAGCAGCCAAGTCTTACTAGCGGGGGGGCAAGAGCAGTTCTTC. It encodes CASSQVLLAGGQEQFF.